The next 9 T cell receptor beta chains were all read from a single sample in a study of T-cell memory formation after mild COVID-19. TCRdb reanalysed the 5' RACE reads using MiXCR and keeps one entry per CDR3 protein. In the table there are about 15,000 distinct CDR3 sequences, about a fifth of which are singletons. Material for sequencing was PBMCs or a T cell subset sorted from them (not recorded which). All receptors come from a man aged 18-30 years who had mild COVID-19 (a few samples of this study predate the infection). Cell type and time point are not known.

This clonotype was counted ten times or more. The chain employs TRBV9 and TRBJ2-1, with D possibly matching TRBD2 (6 bases). The CDR3 covers 15 residues. Germline CDR1 is SGDLS and CDR2 is YYNGEE. V was shortened by 4 bases and J by 8 bases, with 19 bases between the two germline ends. CDR3 in amino acids: CASSPGTLLGDEQFF. The CDR3 bases are TGTGCCAGCAGCCCCGGGACTTTGTTGGGAGATGAGCAGTTCTTC.

The sample holds many counts of this clonotype. This chain joins TRBV7-8 and TRBJ1-1, with D perhaps matching TRBD1 (6 bases). Germline lookup yields CDR1 SGHVS and CDR2 FQNEAQ. Trimming took off 5 bases at V and 8 bases at J, with 9 bases between the two ends. The CDR3 length is 11 residues. The CDR3 is CASSHTGEAFF. The CDR3 DNA is TGTGCCAGCAGCCATACAGGGGAAGCTTTCTTT.

The table lists this clonotype with many counts. V gene TRBV9 combines with J gene TRBJ2-3; the D is unclear. The CDR3 is 13 residues long. The ends were cut back, 0 bases at V and 1 base at J, with 3 bases in the middle. The germline V gene has CDR1 SGDLS and CDR2 YYNGEE. The CDR3 here is CASSVVGTDTQYF. DNA of the CDR3: TGTGCCAGCAGCGTAGTTGGCACAGATACGCAGTATTTT.

This clonotype was detected many times. The chain combines TRBV10-3 with TRBJ2-1; D could derive from TRBD1 or TRBD2 (6 bases each). V was clipped by 6 bases and J by 4 bases, with 13 bases between them. The CDR3 is made up of 14 amino acids. Germline lookup yields CDR1 ENHRY and CDR2 SYGVKD. CDR3 in amino acids: CAIREEGVYNEQFF. The DNA of the CDR3 is TGTGCCATCAGGGAGGAGGGGGTGTACAATGAGCAGTTCTTC.

This clonotype has a count of ten or more. J is TRBJ2-1 and V is TRBV5-6, with a weak D call TRBD2 (6 bases). V was trimmed by 0 bases and J by 0 bases, leaving 10 bases between them. Germline lookup yields CDR1 SGHDT and CDR2 YYEEEE. This CDR3 contains 16 residues. The CDR3 coding sequence is TGTGCCAGCAGCTTGGGTGCGGGAAGCTCCTACAATGAGCAGTTCTTC. This sequence encodes CASSLGAGSSYNEQFF. The complete variable domain, with remaining parts taken from reference TRBV5-6 and TRBJ2-1, reads DAGVTQSPTHLIKTRGQQVTLRCSPKSGHDTVSWYQQALGQGPQFIFQYYEEEERQRGNFPDRFSGHQFPNYSSELNVNALLLGDSALYLCASSLGAGSSYNEQFFGPGTRLTVL.

V gene TRBV28 combines with J gene TRBJ1-5, with D uncertain. Trimming removed 2 bases at V and 5 bases at J, with 4 bases between. The CDR3 covers 12 residues. Germline CDR1 and CDR2: MDHEN and SYDVKM. This CDR3 is CASSLGHQPQHF. The DNA for the CDR3 is TGTGCCAGCAGTTTAGGGCATCAGCCCCAGCATTTT.

V gene TRBV7-9 combines with J gene TRBJ2-3; the D is unclear. V gave up 7 bases and J gave up 2 bases, with 19 bases separating them. The CDR3 is 16 amino acids. Germline V CDR1 and CDR2: SEHNR, FQNEAQ (reference sequence). CDR3 coding DNA: TGTGCCAGCACCCTAGTCCAAGGGTCCCCCACAGATACGCAGTATTTT. Its protein is CASTLVQGSPTDTQYF.

In its sample, this clonotype was seen a few times. The chain couples TRBV7-9 to TRBJ2-7; a weak D match, TRBD1 (5 bases). The CDR3 sequence is 14 residues long. V shed 1 base and J shed 4 bases, with 11 bases lying between them. Germline V gene lookup returns CDR1 SEHNR and CDR2 FQNEAQ (reference sequence). Written as DNA, the CDR3 is TGTGCCAGCAGCTTAGGCCCAGGGCGTTACGAGCAGTACTTC. It specifies CASSLGPGRYEQYF.

The chain combines TRBV6-5 with TRBJ2-5; no clear D. The CDR3 is 11 residues long. V lost 6 bases to trimming and J lost 0 bases, with 2 bases between them. Germline V gives CDR1 MNHEY, CDR2 SVGAGI. The CDR3 is CASSHQETQYF. DNA for the CDR3: TGTGCCAGCAGCCACCAAGAGACCCAGTACTTC.